These 18 T cell receptor beta chains were all obtained from the same sample, sequenced in a study of tumor and adjacent non-tumor tissue in lung cancer. No cell sorting was done before RNA was extracted from the tissue. The library came from three nested PCR rounds adapted from ARM-PCR protocols. TCRdb processed the multiplex PCR reads anew with MiXCR; each CDR3 protein has one entry. This sample has about 93,000 distinct CDR3 sequences; 67% occur once, and the top ten carry 18%. Specimen: lung tumor tissue. These receptors were taken from a man in his fifties or sixties with non-small cell lung cancer.

The chain uses TRBV10-3 and TRBJ2-7; no definite D call. CDR3 length: 11 residues. Germline CDR1 ENHRY, CDR2 SYGVKD. In DNA form, the CDR3 reads TGTGTCGCACAAAGCTCTTACGAGCAGTACTTC. This sequence encodes CVAQSSYEQYF.

Many counts were recorded for this clonotype. V gene TRBV5-1 combines with J gene TRBJ2-7, with 7 bases fitting TRBD1. CDR3 size: 16 residues. The V gene's germline CDR1 is SGHRS and CDR2 YFSETQ. V gave up 2 bases and J gave up 0 bases; unmatched junction bases: 8. As DNA, the CDR3 is TGCGCCAGCAGCTTACAAACCGGGACAGACTCCTACGAGCAGTACTTC. Translated, it gives CASSLQTGTDSYEQYF.

Details on this clonotype: One end of the junction is discordant with germline, which a read error may explain. V and J are TRBV12-3 or TRBV12-4 and TRBJ2-2; TRBD2 matches at 9 bases. The length of the CDR3 is 14 residues. CDR3 in DNA: TGTGCCAGTAGGCTAGCGGGGTTGACCGGGGAACTGTTTTTT. It is translated as CASRLAGLTGELFF.

To note about this clonotype: A clone one base away is much larger, so this may be a read error. V gene TRBV5-1 combines with J gene TRBJ2-5, with D unresolved. There are 13 residues in the CDR3. The V gene's germline CDR1 is SGHRS and CDR2 YFSETQ. The ends were cut back, 8 bases at V and 5 bases at J, with 16 bases in the middle. CDR3 protein: CARSIGPWETQYF. In nucleotides, the CDR3 is TGCGCCAGGAGCATCGGTCCGTGGGAGACCCAGTACTTC.

Comment on this clonotype: A much larger clone sits a single nucleotide away, making a read error possible. The V and J genes are TRBV30 and TRBJ2-5; D is ambiguous. Germline lookup yields CDR1 GTSNPN and CDR2 SVGIG (reference sequence). CDR3 length: 13 residues. CDR3 residues: CAWTLGLEEAQYF. CDR3 nucleotide sequence: TGTGCCTGGACCCTGGGATTGGAAGAGGCCCAGTACTTC.

The genes are TRBV29-1 and TRBJ2-7; D is unclear. Germline lookup yields CDR1 SQVTM and CDR2 ANQGSEA. The V end lost 4 bases, the J end lost 12 bases, and 19 bases lay between the germline ends. The CDR3 loop spans 12 amino acids. The CDR3: CSVATEPYELYF. The CDR3 nucleotides read TGCAGCGTTGCTACAGAGCCATACGAGTTGTACTTC.

In its sample, this clonotype was seen once. It is likely a read error, because the conserved phenylalanine at the end of the CDR3 is missing. The J gene is TRBJ2-5, the V gene TRBV6-1; 8 bases map to TRBD2. This CDR3 spans 15 amino acids. Looked up from germline, CDR1 is MNHNS and CDR2 is SASEGT. J was trimmed by 5 bases and V by 2 bases; bases with no gene match: 7. The CDR3: CASSELRGVYETQYL. The DNA of the CDR3 is TGTGCCAGCAGTGAACTGCGGGGGGTCTATGAGACCCAGTACCTC.

A word on this clonotype: No conserved phenylalanine or tryptophan is present at the end of the CDR3, so a read error is the likely explanation. The chain employs TRBV28 and TRBJ2-2; the D gene is possibly TRBD2 (5 bases). V lost 2 bases, J lost 3 bases, and 16 bases lay in between. The CDR3 runs to 17 residues. Per germline, CDR1 MDHEN and CDR2 SYDVKM. The DNA for the CDR3 is TGTGCCAGCAGTTTAGCCGGGGAAATGGGGTACACCGGGGAGCTGTTTTTA. Translating gives CASSLAGEMGYTGELFL.

Worth noting for this clonotype: A much larger clone differs by one base, so this may be a read error. The chain couples TRBV6-2 or TRBV6-3 to TRBJ1-6; 9 bases agree with TRBD1. The CDR3 length is 17 residues. V dropped 0 bases and J dropped 16; count of bases not matched to a gene: 16. Germline assignment: CDR1 MNHEY and CDR2 SVGEGT. The CDR3 region is CASSYSETDRGFRALHF. As DNA, the CDR3 is TGTGCCAGCAGTTACTCTGAGACCGACAGGGGGTTCAGAGCTCTCCACTTT.

About this clonotype: The junction and the germline gene differ at one end; a read error may be behind it. The chain is built from TRBV29-1 and TRBJ1-6; D is unclear. There are 9 residues in the CDR3. CDR1 and CDR2 from the germline V gene are SQVTM and ANQGSEA. The CDR3, as DNA: TGCAGCGTCGAAGAACCATTCCACTTT. It translates to CSVEEPFHF. Full variable domain (outside the CDR3, taken from reference TRBV29-1 and TRBJ1-6): SAVISQKPSRDICQRGTSLTIQCQVDSQVTMMFWYRQQPGQSLTLIATANQGSEATYESGFVIDKFPISRPNLTFSTLTVSNMSPEDSSIYLCSVEEPFHFGNGTRLTVT.

With regard to this clonotype: Because it lacks the conserved phenylalanine or tryptophan at the end, this CDR3 is likely a read error. Because the CDR3's place on the DNA is in doubt, the DNA is left out and the CDR3 is given as listed by TCRdb. This rearrangement joins TRBV29-1 to TRBJ2-1; the table's D gene call, TRBD1, was not cross checked with the DNA. Germline CDR1 SQVTM, CDR2 ANQGSEA. The CDR3 is 17 residues long, ends included. The CDR3 sequence: CSVEGDLRVSSYIEQLI.

This clonotype was seen at least ten times. J is TRBJ2-5 and V is TRBV4-1, with unresolved D. In germline, CDR1 is MGHRA, CDR2 YSYEKL. Trimming took off 2 bases at V and 0 bases at J, with 7 bases between the two ends. This CDR3 is built from 14 residues. This chain's CDR3 is CASSQLKNQETQYF. The CDR3 nucleotides are TGCGCCAGCAGCCAACTAAAGAACCAAGAGACCCAGTACTTC.

The rearrangement uses TRBV13 and TRBJ2-5; D gene unclear. This CDR3 has 14 residues. Trimming cost V 5 bases and J 5 bases, with 15 bases left between them. The germline V gene encodes CDR1 PRHDT and CDR2 FYEKMQ (reference sequence). The CDR3 here is CASSLFMKRETQYF. The CDR3 DNA sequence: TGTGCCAGCAGCCTCTTTATGAAACGGGAGACCCAGTACTTC.

This clonotype was counted between two and nine times. This sequence may be a read error, since a much larger clone differs from it by one base. The chain links TRBV5-4 to TRBJ1-1; unclear D gene. Germline CDR1 reads SGHNT; CDR2 reads YYREEE (reference sequence). V lost 1 base to trimming and J lost 8 bases, with 12 bases between them. This CDR3 is 13 amino acids long. Here the CDR3 DNA reads TGTGCCAGCAGCTTGAATACGCGGGGAGAAGCTTTCTTT. Protein sequence: CASSLNTRGEAFF.

This clonotype has ten or more counts. V and J are TRBV6-5 and TRBJ1-2; 8 bases agree with TRBD1. The germline V gene encodes CDR1 MNHEY and CDR2 SVGAGI. CDR3 length: 14 residues. V lost 6 bases to trimming and J lost 2 bases; unmatched junction nucleotides: 5. The CDR3 nucleotides read TGTGCCAGCAGAAAAACAGGGGGAAACTATGGCTACACCTTC. Translation gives CASRKTGGNYGYTF.

This rearrangement joins TRBV11-2 to TRBJ2-1, with unresolved D. The V and J ends lost 5 bases and 0 bases respectively, with 17 bases between them. This CDR3 region has 17 residues. Germline V gene sequence: CDR1 SGHAT, CDR2 FQNNGV. The CDR3 sequence: CASSPSLAGFSYNEQFF. The CDR3 nucleotides read TGTGCCAGCAGCCCCAGTTTAGCAGGTTTCTCCTACAATGAGCAGTTCTTC.

The rearrangement links TRBV20-1 to TRBJ2-3; D remains ambiguous. The DNA end is a closer match to TRBJ1-5, so the J assignment may be wrong. This CDR3 spans 13 amino acids. Germline V gives CDR1 DFQATT, CDR2 SNEGSKA (reference sequence). This CDR3 is CSARAPPRDTQHF. CDR3 nucleotide sequence: TGCAGTGCTAGAGCCCCCCCGAGAGATACGCAGCATTTT.

This clonotype was picked up one time. A much larger clone sits a single nucleotide away, making a read error possible. The chain employs TRBV5-1 and TRBJ2-1; 12 bases fit TRBD2. This CDR3 is 15 amino acids long. With 6 bases clipped from V and 8 bases from J, the junction kept 9 bases outside the gene matches. The germline CDR1 and CDR2 sequences are SGHRS and YFSETQ. The CDR3 is CASNSNGLAGHEQFF. The CDR3 nucleotides read TGCGCCAGCAACTCGAATGGACTAGCGGGGCATGAGCAGTTCTTC.